The 29 T cell receptor beta chains below come from one sample, sequenced in a study of T cells in women clearing cervical HPV infection (dated by TCRdb to the late 2010s). Library prep was done by the immunoSEQ multiplex PCR assay. TCRdb carries this immuneACCESS record with in-frame sequences only. Its versions omit some clonotypes, under half of them owing to an unresolved V gene in the studies checked, with the rest unexplained. The sample has 25,000 to 35,000 clones on record. Approximately 6.3% of the sample is taken by the ten largest. Specimen: blood buffy coat. These receptors were taken from a woman aged 18-69 years with a cervical HPV16 infection that either progressed to CIN3+ or cleared (not recorded which).

For this clone: The read halts 3 residues ahead of the CDR3 end, with the missing end drawn from the germline J gene. This rearrangement joins TRBV6-1 to TRBJ2-7, with 7 nucleotides matching TRBD2. This CDR3 region has 15 residues. Germline V gives CDR1 MNHNS, CDR2 SASEGT. V was pared by 3 bases and J by 0 bases, with 5 bases of the junction left unmatched. The covered CDR3 bases are TGTGCCAGCAGTGATAGGTTAGCGGGCTCCTACGAG. It encodes CASSDRLAGSYE. In full, the CDR3 is CASSDRLAGSYEQYF.

Details on this clone: The read falls 3 residues short of the CDR3 end, and the missing part is taken from the germline J gene. The chain has TRBV29-1 and TRBJ1-1; TRBD1 is a possible D gene (5 bases). V dropped 1 base and J dropped 6 bases, with 18 bases sitting between them. The CDR3 runs 15 residues. Per germline, CDR1 SQVTM and CDR2 ANQGSEA. CDR3 DNA (partial): TGCAGCGTTGAAGGTTCTGGGAACAGGTTCGCTGAA. It specifies CSVEGSGNRFAE. The full CDR3 sequence reads CSVEGSGNRFAEAFF.

On this clone: The CDR3 end lies 3 residues beyond the end of the read and is filled in from the germline J gene. The genes are TRBV20-1 and TRBJ1-5, with D perhaps matching TRBD1 (6 bases). The CDR3 spans 15 residues. CDR1 is DFQATT and CDR2 is SNEGSKA in the germline V gene (reference sequence). The ends were cut back, 3 bases at V and 5 bases at J, with 17 bases in the middle. This CDR3 is CSASTPDRPDQPQHF. CDR3 DNA (partial): TGCAGTGCTAGTACCCCGGACAGACCCGATCAGCCC.

As concerns this clone: The CDR3 is cut off 3 residues early in the read; its end comes from the germline J gene. V and J are TRBV20-1 and TRBJ2-7; 11 bases are shared with TRBD2. Trimming at V came to 5 bases and at J to 5 bases, leaving 8 bases not matched to a gene. CDR1 and CDR2 from the germline V gene are DFQATT and SNEGSKA (reference sequence). This CDR3 is built from 14 residues. Here the CDR3 reads CSAHSGGAVDEQYF. The covered CDR3 bases are TGCAGTGCTCATAGCGGGGGGGCCGTAGACGAG.

CDR3 bases read: TGTGCCAGCAGCCGACAGGGGAAGACTGAA. Encoded protein: CASSRQGKTE. The complete CDR3 sequence is CASSRQGKTEAFF. The chain recombines TRBV11-1 with TRBJ1-1; 8 positions match TRBD1. The read finishes 3 residues shy of the CDR3 end, and the germline J gene is used to complete it. V gave up 5 bases and J gave up 5 bases; unmatched junction bases: 4. The CDR3 contains 13 residues. The germline gives CDR1 SGHAT, CDR2 FQDESV (reference sequence).

Worth noting for this clone: The read terminates 3 residues before the CDR3 end, so the remaining end is supplied by the germline J gene. The chain uses TRBV7-9 and TRBJ1-2; TRBD1 matches at 9 bases. This CDR3 has 15 residues. Germline CDR1 and CDR2: SEHNR and FQNEAQ (reference sequence). CDR3: CASSLYLRTGDGYTF. The covered CDR3 bases are TGTGCCAGCAGCTTATACTTGAGGACAGGGGACGGC.

The CDR3 loop reads CSVEGGLTDTQYF. Incomplete CDR3 DNA: TGCAGCGTTGAGGGGGGGCTGACAGATACG. The chain recombines TRBV29-1 with TRBJ2-3, with D perhaps TRBD2 (7 bases). From the germline J gene comes the end of the CDR3, since the read stops 3 residues before it. This CDR3 comprises 13 residues. The germline CDR1 and CDR2 sequences are SQVTM and ANQGSEA. Trimming pared 3 bases from V and 3 bases from J, leaving 10 bases between.

On this clone itself: The read finishes 3 residues shy of the CDR3 end, and the germline J gene is used to complete it. The chain is built from TRBV10-3 and TRBJ1-4; weak D call: TRBD1 (6 bases). Trimming pared 10 bases from V and 7 bases from J, leaving 19 bases between. The CDR3 consists of 14 residues. Per the germline V gene, CDR1 is ENHRY and CDR2 is SYGVKD. The covered CDR3 bases are TGTGCCACCCATCCAGGGGCAGAAGGTGAAAAA. Translating it yields CATHPGAEGEK. The complete CDR3 reads CATHPGAEGEKLFF.

About this clone: The CDR3 end falls 3 residues outside the read, so it is completed with the germline J gene. The chain links TRBV6-2 or TRBV6-3 to TRBJ2-1; the match to TRBD2 covers 13 bases. The germline V gene encodes CDR1 MNHEY and CDR2 SVGEGT. Trimming cost V 6 bases and J 6 bases; bases outside gene matches: 11. The CDR3 length is 17 residues. Here the CDR3 reads CASSRLTSGGPGNEQFF. The CDR3 bases that were read are TGTGCCAGCAGCCGTTTGACTAGCGGGGGGCCTGGCAATGAG.

Comments on this clone: Sequencing ends 3 residues short of the CDR3 end; the germline J gene provides the rest. J is TRBJ2-1 and V is TRBV20-1, with TRBD2 identical over 12 bases. The J segment lost 8 bases and the V segment lost 4 bases, leaving 6 bases of the junction unmatched. Germline CDR1 and CDR2: DFQATT and SNEGSKA (reference sequence). CDR3 size: 14 residues. The CDR3 DNA, read in part, is TGCAGTGCTAACCCTGGACTAGCGGGGCATGAG. Its protein is CSANPGLAGHE. The full CDR3 reads CSANPGLAGHEQFF.

Points on this clone: The read ends 3 residues early relative to the CDR3; the germline J gene fills the gap. This chain joins TRBV5-6 and TRBJ1-2; 9 bases fit TRBD1. The V and J ends lost 4 bases and 5 bases, in that order; junction bases with no gene match: 3. This CDR3 region has 13 residues. Germline CDR1 reads SGHDT; CDR2 reads YYEEEE. The part of the CDR3 DNA that was read is TGTGCCAGCAGCCGGGACAGGGAGTATGGC. Translating it yields CASSRDREYG. Given in full, the CDR3 is CASSRDREYGYTF.

Turning to this clone: The read is 3 residues too short to cover the CDR3 end, so that end is filled in from the germline J gene. The chain uses TRBV7-9 and TRBJ1-2; 7 nucleotides align to TRBD1. The V segment lost 4 bases and the J segment 6 bases; nucleotides outside the gene matches: 11. Germline V gene data show CDR1 as SEHNR and CDR2 as FQNEAQ (reference sequence). The CDR3 covers 15 residues. The DNA read from the CDR3 is TGTGCCAGCAGCTCCACCCTAAGACAGGGCGATGGC. This translates into CASSSTLRQGDG. The whole CDR3 is CASSSTLRQGDGYTF.

A note on this clone: The CDR3 end is not reached by the read, which stops 3 residues before it; the germline J gene fills it in. The identical CDR3 is also encoded by other nucleotide sequences in the sample. The rearrangement joins TRBV5-1 to TRBJ2-3; no reliable D call. Trimming left V 0 bases short and J 0 bases short, with 5 bases between. Germline V gene sequence: CDR1 SGHRS, CDR2 YFSETQ. The CDR3 runs to 14 residues. CDR3 amino acids: CASSLESSTDTQYF. The covered CDR3 bases are TGCGCCAGCAGCTTGGAATCAAGCACAGATACG.

Of note for this clone: The read ends 3 residues shy of where the CDR3 ends; the end is completed using the germline J gene. The rearrangement joins TRBV19 to TRBJ2-7; 10 bases agree with TRBD2. The CDR3 sequence is 16 residues long. The V segment lost 5 bases and the J segment 0 bases; nucleotides outside the gene matches: 7. Germline lookup yields CDR1 LNHDA and CDR2 SQIVND (reference sequence). CDR3: CASSRWTSGRSYEQYF. Partial CDR3 DNA: TGTGCCAGTAGTCGATGGACTAGCGGCCGCTCCTACGAG.

As regards this clone: The CDR3 extends 3 residues past the end of the read, so its final part is completed from the germline J gene. The V call is TRBV7-9, the J call TRBJ2-2; D perhaps matches TRBD1 (6 bases). Between the trimmed V and J ends, which lost 5 bases and 5 bases, there was a span of 12 bases. Germline V gives CDR1 SEHNR, CDR2 FQNEAQ (reference sequence). The CDR3 is 14 residues long. The sequenced part of the CDR3 DNA is TGTGCCAGCAGCGGACGAACAGGGACCGGGGAG. Translated: CASSGRTGTGE. The entire CDR3 protein is CASSGRTGTGELFF.

CDR3: CASSPGLAGDRDTQYF. Incomplete CDR3 DNA: TGTGCCAGCAGTCCGGGACTAGCGGGGGACCGGGATACG. The chain links TRBV6-2 or TRBV6-3 to TRBJ2-3; TRBD2 matches at 14 bases. The read ends 3 residues before the CDR3 terminus; that terminus is restored from the germline J gene. V was clipped by 5 bases and J by 6 bases; unmatched bases: 7. The germline V gene encodes CDR1 MNHEY and CDR2 SVGEGT. The CDR3 is made up of 16 amino acids.

The sequenced CDR3 bases are TGTGCCAGCAGCTCGGTCCCGTTTGTAGACAATGAG. Translating it yields CASSSVPFVDNE. The entire CDR3 sequence reads CASSSVPFVDNEQFF. The J gene is TRBJ2-1, the V gene TRBV7-9; no clear D gene. Read sequence stops 3 residues before the CDR3 end, and the germline J gene provides the missing end. V gave up 4 bases and J gave up 5 bases, with 15 bases separating them. The CDR3 totals 15 residues. CDR1 is SEHNR, CDR2 FQNEAQ, per germline (reference sequence).

In the case of this clone: Read data end 3 residues before the CDR3 end; the end is taken from the germline J gene. The V call is TRBV7-6, the J call TRBJ2-3, with no clear D. The V end lost 1 base, the J end lost 6 bases, and 17 bases lay between the germline ends. The germline gives CDR1 SGHVS, CDR2 FNYEAQ. The CDR3 totals 16 residues. CDR3 residues: CASSLDTMGSFDTQYF. The CDR3 bases that were read are TGTGCCAGCAGCTTAGATACTATGGGTTCATTTGATACG.

Incomplete CDR3 DNA: TGTGCCTGGAGTACCGGACAGTTGAACACTGAA. Its protein is CAWSTGQLNTE. The full CDR3 is CAWSTGQLNTEAFF. The gene calls are TRBV30 and TRBJ1-1; perhaps TRBD1 as D (6 bases). The sequenced fragment ends 3 residues before the CDR3 boundary, so the rest is inferred from the germline J gene. This CDR3 has 14 residues. V shed 2 bases and J shed 0 bases, with 10 bases lying between them. From germline, CDR1 is GTSNPN and CDR2 SVGIG (reference sequence). Complete variable domain (other parts from reference TRBV30 and TRBJ1-1): SQTIHQWPATLVQPVGSPLSLECTVEGTSNPNLYWYRQAAGRGLQLLFYSVGIGQISSEVPQNLSASRPQDRQFILSSKKLLLSDSGFYLCAWSTGQLNTEAFFGQGTRLTVV.

Partial CDR3 DNA: TGCAGTGCTAGAGATCGAGGACAGGGAGTCTATGGC. It codes for CSARDRGQGVYG. In full, the CDR3 reads CSARDRGQGVYGYTF. The rearrangement uses TRBV20-1 and TRBJ1-2, with TRBD1 matching 8 bases. The sequence runs out 3 residues before the end of the CDR3; the remainder is reconstructed from the germline J gene. J gave up 4 bases and V 0 bases, and 7 bases lay outside the gene matches. The CDR3 sequence is 15 residues long. Per germline, CDR1 DFQATT and CDR2 SNEGSKA (reference sequence).

Remarks on this clone: The read gets to within 3 residues of the CDR3 end, and the germline J gene fills in the rest. J is TRBJ2-2 and V is TRBV2; perhaps TRBD2 as D (5 bases). The CDR3 is 15 amino acids. Trimming took 2 bases from V and 2 from J, leaving 9 bases between them. Germline lookup yields CDR1 SNHLY and CDR2 FYNNEI. Incomplete CDR3 DNA: TGTGCCAGCAGTGAAAGGACTGTTAACACCGGGGAG. Protein: CASSERTVNTGE. The full CDR3 reads CASSERTVNTGELFF.

In regard to this clone: The DNA ends 3 residues before the CDR3 does, and the rest of the CDR3 is filled in from the germline J gene. The V call is TRBV5-1, the J call TRBJ1-4; tentative D call: TRBD1 (5 bases). Germline V lookup: CDR1 SGHRS, CDR2 YFSETQ. The ends were cut back, 0 bases at V and 2 bases at J, with 11 bases in the middle. This CDR3 comprises 16 residues. CDR3 DNA, as far as it was read: TGCGCCAGCAGCTTGGCCCAGGGCAGGACTAATGAAAAA. Translation: CASSLAQGRTNEK. The full CDR3 protein is CASSLAQGRTNEKLFF.

Concerning this clone itself: Read sequence stops 3 residues before the CDR3 end, and the germline J gene provides the missing end. V and J are TRBV12-5 and TRBJ1-2; D is possibly TRBD1 (5 bases). This CDR3 comprises 16 residues. In germline, CDR1 is LGHNT, CDR2 FRNRAP. V was trimmed by 7 bases and J by 7 bases, leaving 25 bases between them. CDR3 bases read: TGTGCTAGTGCCCCCTCCGCGGGGGTCTATTTCTTTGGC. Protein: CASAPSAGVYFFG. Given in full, the CDR3 is CASAPSAGVYFFGYTF.

In regard to this clone: The CDR3 end is not reached by the read, which stops 3 residues before it; the germline J gene fills it in. The chain is built from TRBV13 and TRBJ2-7; no reliable D call. Germline V gene sequence: CDR1 PRHDT, CDR2 FYEKMQ (reference sequence). V gave up 4 bases and J gave up 3 bases, with 4 bases separating them. CDR3 length: 11 residues. CDR3 DNA, as far as it was read: TGTGCCAGCAGCTCCCGCTACGAG. Protein: CASSSRYE. In full, the CDR3 reads CASSSRYEQYF. Supplemented by reference TRBV13 and TRBJ2-7, the full variable domain reads AAGVIQSPRHLIKEKRETATLKCYPIPRHDTVYWYQQGPGQDPQFLISFYEKMQSDKGSIPDRFSAQQFSDYHSELNMSSLELGDSALYFCASSSRYEQYFGPGTRLTVT.

As for this clone: The observed sequence ends 3 residues before the CDR3 terminus, with the missing tail filled in from the germline J gene. This chain connects TRBV20-1 to TRBJ1-1; TRBD1 is a possible D gene (6 bases). CDR3 length equals 14 residues. Between the trimmed V and J ends, which lost 5 bases and 5 bases, there was a span of 18 bases. Germline CDR1 is DFQATT and CDR2 is SNEGSKA (reference sequence). Incomplete CDR3 DNA: TGCAGTGCTCGCCCCTCAGGGGTGGGTACTGAA. This translates into CSARPSGVGTE. The complete CDR3 protein is CSARPSGVGTEAFF.

CDR3 in amino acids: CASSLGGQAEKLFF. The CDR3 bases that were read are TGCGCCAGCAGCTTGGGGGGGCAAGCTGAAAAA. This rearrangement joins TRBV5-1 to TRBJ1-4, with D maybe TRBD1 (6 bases). With the read ending 3 residues before the CDR3 end, the germline J gene is used to fill in that end. CDR3 length equals 14 residues. V was cut by 0 bases and J by 7 bases, with 10 bases left in between. Germline CDR1 SGHRS, CDR2 YFSETQ.

In regard to this clone: The read ends 3 residues early relative to the CDR3; the germline J gene fills the gap. The J gene is TRBJ2-5, the V gene TRBV28; tentative D call: TRBD2 (6 bases). This CDR3 is 13 amino acids long. V lost 10 bases to trimming and J lost 5 bases, with 17 bases between them. Germline assignment: CDR1 MDHEN and CDR2 SYDVKM. CDR3 sequence reads: CATAGTYDETQYF. The CDR3 DNA, read in part, is TGTGCCACCGCGGGGACGTATGATGAGACC.

A remark on this clone: Read sequence stops 3 residues before the CDR3 end, and the germline J gene provides the missing end. The rearrangement joins TRBV7-9 to TRBJ1-1; D gene uncertain. This CDR3 region has 14 residues. Germline values: CDR1 SEHNR, CDR2 FQNEAQ (reference sequence). V was pared by 4 bases and J by 3 bases, with 12 bases between. The CDR3 sequence: CASSSGLPDTEAFF. The sequenced CDR3 bases are TGTGCCAGCAGCTCAGGACTACCGGACACTGAA.

About this clone: Sequencing ends 3 residues short of the CDR3 end; the germline J gene provides the rest. The chain is built from TRBV28 and TRBJ2-1; 9 bases fit TRBD2. Germline CDR1 and CDR2: MDHEN and SYDVKM. V trimming: 6 bases; J trimming: 3 bases; junction bases outside the gene matches: 6. The CDR3 is made up of 15 amino acids. The DNA read from the CDR3 is TGTGCCAGCAGAGATAGCGGGGGAGACTACAATGAG. It translates to CASRDSGGDYNE. The whole CDR3 sequence reads CASRDSGGDYNEQFF.